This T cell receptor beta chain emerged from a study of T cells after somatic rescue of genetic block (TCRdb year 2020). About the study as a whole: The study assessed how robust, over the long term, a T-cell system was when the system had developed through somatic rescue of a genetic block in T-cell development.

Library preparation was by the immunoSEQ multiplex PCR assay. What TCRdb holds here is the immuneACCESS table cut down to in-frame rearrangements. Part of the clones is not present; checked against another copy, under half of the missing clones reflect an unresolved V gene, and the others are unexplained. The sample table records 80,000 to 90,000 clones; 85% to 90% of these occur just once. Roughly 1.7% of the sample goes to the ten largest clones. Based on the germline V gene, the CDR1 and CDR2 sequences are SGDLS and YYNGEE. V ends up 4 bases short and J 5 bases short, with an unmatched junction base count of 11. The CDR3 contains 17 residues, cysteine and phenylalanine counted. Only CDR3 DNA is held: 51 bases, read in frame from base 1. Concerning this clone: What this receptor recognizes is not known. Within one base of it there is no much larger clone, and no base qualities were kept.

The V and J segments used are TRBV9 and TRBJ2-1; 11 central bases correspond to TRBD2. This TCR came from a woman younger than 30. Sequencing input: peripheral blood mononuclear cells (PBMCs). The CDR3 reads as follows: CASSSREPGLADNEQFF. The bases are TGTGCCAGCAGCTCCCGAGAACCGGGACTAGCGGACAATGAGCAGTTCTTC. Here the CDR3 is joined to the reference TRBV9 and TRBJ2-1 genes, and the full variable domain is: DSGVTQTPKHLITATGQRVTLRCSPRSGDLSVYWYQQSLDQGLQFLIQYYNGEERAKGNILERFSAQQFPDLHSELNLSSLELGDSALYFCASSSREPGLADNEQFFGPGTRLTVL.